These 29 T cell receptor beta chains share one sample of origin, sequenced in a study of T cell repertoires in ileal Crohn's disease. Sample time point: neoterminal ileum biopsy at postoperative endoscopy, about 6 months after surgery. Generated by immunoSEQ multiplex PCR, the TCRdb table keeps only in-frame clones and is missing some. The sample records fewer than 12,000 clones, about 82% being singletons. Sequencing was performed on ileal tissue. The receptor set was obtained from an adult with Crohn's disease.

The rearrangement uses TRBV14 and TRBJ2-7; tentative D call: TRBD2 (5 bases). The CDR3 is made up of 17 amino acids. The V gene's germline CDR1 is SGHDN and CDR2 FVKESK. The V end lost 4 bases, the J end lost 0 bases, and 19 bases lay between the germline ends. The CDR3 spells CASSPVDYTYGSYEQYF. The CDR3, as DNA: TGTGCCAGCAGCCCGGTCGACTACACTTACGGCTCCTACGAGCAGTACTTC. Drawing the rest from reference TRBV14 and TRBJ2-7, the complete variable domain is EAGVTQFPSHSVIEKGQTVTLRCDPISGHDNLYWYRRVMGKEIKFLLHFVKESKQDESGMPNNRFLAERTGGTYSTLKVQPAELEDSGVYFCASSPVDYTYGSYEQYFGPGTRLTVT.

This clone was seen a few times. The chain uses TRBV28 and TRBJ2-7; 10 nucleotides align to TRBD1. CDR1 MDHEN and CDR2 SYDVKM come from the germline V gene. This CDR3 contains 15 residues. Germline trimming cut 6 bases from V and 3 bases from J; bases unmatched to any gene: 8. The CDR3 DNA sequence: TGTGCCAGCAGGTGGGGACAGGGGACATACTACGAGCAGTACTTC. It is translated as CASRWGQGTYYEQYF.

V is TRBV6-1 and J is TRBJ1-5; tentatively, D is TRBD1 (6 bases). There are 14 residues in the CDR3. Germline loops: CDR1 MNHNS, CDR2 SASEGT. Trimming took off 6 bases at V and 4 bases at J, with 13 bases between the two ends. The CDR3 sequence: CASSPGVGNQPQHF. DNA of the CDR3: TGTGCCAGCAGCCCAGGGGTGGGGAATCAGCCCCAGCATTTT.

This clone has a handful of counts. The genes are TRBV28 and TRBJ2-1, with 11 bases identical to TRBD1. J lost 6 bases, V lost 5 bases, and 6 bases had no gene match. Germline values: CDR1 MDHEN, CDR2 SYDVKM. The CDR3 length is 15 residues. Here the CDR3 DNA reads TGTGCCAGCAGTGGCCCCGGGACAGGGGGCAATGAGCAGTTCTTC. It yields the protein CASSGPGTGGNEQFF. The full variable domain, in which reference TRBV28 and TRBJ2-1 provide the parts outside the CDR3, is DVKVTQSSRYLVKRTGEKVFLECVQDMDHENMFWYRQDPGLGLRLIYFSYDVKMKEKGDIPEGYSVSREKKERFSLILESASTNQTSMYLCASSGPGTGGNEQFFGPGTRLTVL.

The rearrangement links TRBV9 to TRBJ2-1; 10 nucleotides align to TRBD2. Germline lookup yields CDR1 SGDLS and CDR2 YYNGEE. The CDR3 consists of 16 residues. Germline trimming cut 0 bases from V and 4 bases from J; bases unmatched to any gene: 4. The CDR3 is CASSVVVSGRYNEQFF. CDR3 nucleotides: TGTGCCAGCAGCGTAGTAGTTAGCGGGAGGTACAATGAGCAGTTCTTC.

This clone turned up a few times. The chain recombines TRBV19 with TRBJ1-6, with D perhaps matching TRBD1 (5 bases). Per germline, CDR1 LNHDA and CDR2 SQIVND (reference sequence). The CDR3 length is 13 residues. Trimming left V 7 bases short and J 7 bases short, with 11 bases between. The CDR3 DNA sequence: TGTGCCAGTAATCAGGGTCAGAATTCACCCCTCCACTTT. Its protein product is CASNQGQNSPLHF.

The CDR3 protein is CASSEPNYNEQFF. The CDR3 DNA sequence: TGTGCCAGCAGTGAACCAAACTACAATGAGCAGTTCTTC. This chain connects TRBV2 to TRBJ2-1; D gene uncertain. Trimming removed 2 bases at V and 3 bases at J, with 5 bases between. This CDR3 is built from 13 residues. Germline V gene data show CDR1 as SNHLY and CDR2 as FYNNEI.

This chain uses TRBV6-1 with TRBJ2-5; TRBD2 agrees at 15 bases. The CDR3 has 18 amino acids. The germline V gene encodes CDR1 MNHNS and CDR2 SASEGT. V lost 2 bases and J lost 3; bases outside the gene matches: 7. The chain's CDR3 is CASSEFGLAGGLKETQYF. CDR3 DNA: TGTGCCAGCAGTGAATTTGGACTAGCGGGAGGGTTAAAAGAGACCCAGTACTTC.

This chain joins TRBV18 and TRBJ1-2; possible D gene TRBD1, 5 bases. Germline CDR1 reads KGHSH; CDR2 reads LQKENI. The CDR3 totals 15 residues. Trimming took off 2 bases at V and 0 bases at J, with 10 bases between the two ends. CDR3 protein: CASSPRGGANYGYTF. CDR3 nucleotides: TGTGCCAGCTCACCAAGGGGCGGAGCTAACTATGGCTACACCTTC.

As for this clone: Germline and junction disagree at one end, which may indicate a read error. This sequence joins TRBV4-1 and TRBJ1-2; weak D call: TRBD1 (6 bases). This CDR3 region has 14 residues. Germline lookup yields CDR1 MGHRA and CDR2 YSYEKL. The CDR3 protein is CASSEEGGSGGYTF. CDR3 DNA sequence: TGCGCCAGCAGCGAAGAGGGGGGATCGGGGGGCTACACCTTC.

J is TRBJ2-3 and V is TRBV29-1; 9 bases align to TRBD2. From germline, CDR1 is SQVTM and CDR2 ANQGSEA. The CDR3 is 13 residues long. Losses at the gene ends were 4 bases for V and 1 base for J; bases not matched to a gene: 0. CDR3 nucleotides: TGCAGCGTTGGACTAGCGGGCACAGATACGCAGTATTTT. Residues: CSVGLAGTDTQYF.

The genes are TRBV16 and TRBJ2-1; D remains ambiguous. The CDR3 runs to 11 residues. CDR1 and CDR2 (germline): KGHSY, FQNENV. Trimming shortened V by 4 bases and J by 5 bases, and 3 bases separated the two germline ends. DNA of the CDR3: TGTGCCAGCAGCCCCAACAATGAGCAGTTCTTC. It is translated as CASSPNNEQFF.

This chain links TRBV4-2 with TRBJ2-1; 7 bases match TRBD1. This CDR3 is built from 15 residues. Germline V lookup: CDR1 LGHNA, CDR2 YNFKEQ. V lost 4 bases to trimming and J lost 3 bases; unmatched junction nucleotides: 6. CDR3 in DNA: TGTGCCAGCAGCCCGGGACAGACTTACTACAATGAGCAGTTCTTC. Translation: CASSPGQTYYNEQFF.

This chain uses TRBV19 with TRBJ2-7, with D maybe TRBD2 (5 bases). Trimming took 1 base from V and 6 from J, leaving 7 bases between them. The CDR3 spans 12 residues. The V gene's germline CDR1 is LNHDA and CDR2 SQIVND (reference sequence). The CDR3 sequence: CASSIGAGEQYF. DNA for the CDR3: TGTGCCAGTAGTATAGGTGCGGGCGAGCAGTACTTC. Together with reference TRBV19 and TRBJ2-7, the CDR3 gives the full variable domain: DGGITQSPKYLFRKEGQNVTLSCEQNLNHDAMYWYRQDPGQGLRLIYYSQIVNDFQKGDIAEGYSVSREKKESFPLTVTSAQKNPTAFYLCASSIGAGEQYFGPGTRLTVT.

J is TRBJ1-2 and V is TRBV13; no reliable D call. In germline, CDR1 is PRHDT, CDR2 FYEKMQ (reference sequence). Trimming took off 3 bases at V and 5 bases at J, with 10 bases between the two ends. The CDR3 is 13 residues long. This chain's CDR3 is CASSLGRLYGYTF. The DNA of the CDR3 is TGTGCCAGCAGCTTGGGCAGGCTTTATGGCTACACCTTC.

This chain uses TRBV7-9 with TRBJ2-5; 7 bases fit TRBD1. CDR3 length: 16 amino acids. V lost 4 bases and J lost 4; bases outside the gene matches: 12. Germline V CDR1 and CDR2: SEHNR, FQNEAQ (reference sequence). Here the CDR3 reads CASSSTLDPGGETQYF. The CDR3 region has the DNA TGTGCCAGCAGCTCAACTCTAGACCCAGGGGGAGAGACCCAGTACTTC.

This clone came up a few times. This chain connects TRBV2 to TRBJ1-4; a weak D match, TRBD1 (6 bases). Between the trimmed V and J ends, which lost 5 bases and 8 bases, there was a span of 9 bases. The germline V gene encodes CDR1 SNHLY and CDR2 FYNNEI. The CDR3 has 12 residues. The DNA of the CDR3 is TGTGCCAGCAGTCCCAGGGGAGAAAAACTGTTTTTT. It codes for CASSPRGEKLFF.

This chain links TRBV5-1 with TRBJ2-7; weak D call: TRBD1 (6 bases). The V end lost 3 bases, the J end lost 2 bases, and 18 bases lay between the germline ends. Germline loops: CDR1 SGHRS, CDR2 YFSETQ. The length of the CDR3 is 16 residues. The CDR3 sequence is CASSYTNREDPYEQYF. The CDR3 DNA follows: TGCGCCAGCAGCTATACAAACAGGGAAGATCCCTACGAGCAGTACTTC.

CDR3 sequence reads: CASSQGPETLNTEAFF. CDR3 bases: TGCGCCAGCAGCCAAGGACCGGAGACCCTGAACACTGAAGCTTTCTTT. The rearrangement links TRBV4-1 to TRBJ1-1; D is undetermined. V lost 1 base, J lost 0 bases, and 12 bases lay in between. This CDR3 has 16 residues. Per the germline V gene, CDR1 is MGHRA and CDR2 is YSYEKL.

The rearrangement uses TRBV5-4 and TRBJ2-5, with TRBD1 matching over 8 bases. Germline-derived CDR1 and CDR2 are SGHNT and YYREEE (reference sequence). The junction had 5 bases not matched to a gene; V was cut back by 5 bases and J by 5 bases. CDR3 size: 13 residues. DNA for the CDR3: TGTGCCAGCAGGGACAGGGTGTCGGAGACCCAGTACTTC. Translated, it gives CASRDRVSETQYF.

CDR3 DNA: TGCGCCAGCAGCCAACGTAGCGGGGATAGGCCGTTCTTC. This translates into CASSQRSGDRPFF. The chain carries TRBV4-1 and TRBJ2-1; 8 nucleotides match TRBD2. There are 13 residues in the CDR3. Trimming took 2 bases from V and 15 from J; bases not matched to a gene: 9. Per germline, CDR1 MGHRA and CDR2 YSYEKL.

The chain carries TRBV28 and TRBJ2-5; unclear D gene. CDR1 and CDR2 from the germline V gene are MDHEN and SYDVKM. Trimming took 6 bases from V and 6 from J, leaving 8 bases between them. The CDR3 is 11 residues long. CDR3 sequence (DNA): TGTGCCAGCAGCCCTTCTAAGACCCAGTACTTC. It encodes CASSPSKTQYF. The full variable domain, rest sourced from reference TRBV28 and TRBJ2-5, is DVKVTQSSRYLVKRTGEKVFLECVQDMDHENMFWYRQDPGLGLRLIYFSYDVKMKEKGDIPEGYSVSREKKERFSLILESASTNQTSMYLCASSPSKTQYFGPGTRLLVL.

A remark on this clone: Its ends do not fully match the called genes, so a read error is possible. Other DNA sequences within the sample encode an identical CDR3. This chain joins TRBV5-6 and TRBJ2-7; weak D call: TRBD2 (6 bases). The CDR3 has 16 residues. The germline V gene has CDR1 SGHDT and CDR2 YYEEEE. The chain's CDR3 is CASSREDRGYSYEQYF. CDR3 bases: TGTGCTAGCAGCAGGGAGGACCGCGGCTACTCCTACGAGCAGTACTTC.

In its sample, this clone was seen once. The chain couples TRBV28 to TRBJ1-3; TRBD1 agrees at 8 bases. The CDR3 sequence is 15 residues long. Germline values: CDR1 MDHEN, CDR2 SYDVKM. V lost 1 base to trimming and J lost 4 bases; unmatched junction nucleotides: 3. The CDR3 loop is CASSLLQGAGNTIYF. Here the CDR3 DNA reads TGTGCCAGCAGTTTATTGCAGGGGGCGGGAAACACCATATATTTT.

The chain is built from TRBV9 and TRBJ2-1; maybe TRBD2 (6 bases). Germline values: CDR1 SGDLS, CDR2 YYNGEE. V shed 4 bases and J shed 0 bases, with 14 bases lying between them. There are 16 residues in the CDR3. DNA of the CDR3: TGTGCCAGCAGCTCCGGGGACTTCAGCTCCTACAATGAGCAGTTCTTC. Its protein product is CASSSGDFSSYNEQFF.

The rearrangement joins TRBV30 to TRBJ2-3; 12 bases map to TRBD1. Germline assignment: CDR1 GTSNPN and CDR2 SVGIG (reference sequence). With V trimmed by 3 bases and J by 9 bases, 19 bases remained unmatched. The CDR3 has 18 residues. The CDR3 spells CAWSGGQGAVVPRGTQYF. In DNA, the CDR3 is TGTGCCTGGAGCGGGGGACAGGGGGCGGTTGTTCCCCGGGGGACGCAGTATTTT.

The rearrangement uses TRBV7-9 and TRBJ2-1, with a weak D call TRBD2 (7 bases). The CDR3 runs 17 residues. V gave up 5 bases and J gave up 5 bases, with 22 bases separating them. Germline V gives CDR1 SEHNR, CDR2 FQNEAQ (reference sequence). Here the CDR3 DNA reads TGTGCCAGCAGCCCGTGGTTAGGGGGGGCTTTACACAATGAGCAGTTCTTC. The encoded protein is CASSPWLGGALHNEQFF.

J is TRBJ2-1 and V is TRBV5-6; the D gene is possibly TRBD2 (6 bases). Germline CDR1 and CDR2: SGHDT and YYEEEE. V lost 7 bases, J lost 8 bases, and 13 bases lay in between. The CDR3 contains 12 residues. The DNA for the CDR3 is TGTGCCAGCGAGGGACTCCGGGATGAGCAGTTCTTC. Residues: CASEGLRDEQFF. Supplemented by reference TRBV5-6 and TRBJ2-1, the full variable domain reads DAGVTQSPTHLIKTRGQQVTLRCSPKSGHDTVSWYQQALGQGPQFIFQYYEEEERQRGNFPDRFSGHQFPNYSSELNVNALLLGDSALYLCASEGLRDEQFFGPGTRLTVL.

The gene calls are TRBV7-8 and TRBJ2-7, with 11 bases fitting TRBD1. V lost 4 bases to trimming and J lost 4 bases; unmatched junction nucleotides: 9. This CDR3 comprises 16 residues. The germline V gene has CDR1 SGHVS and CDR2 FQNEAQ. The CDR3 loop reads CASSSLEGQGDYEQYF. The CDR3 nucleotides read TGTGCCAGCAGCTCACTAGAGGGACAGGGGGATTACGAGCAGTACTTC.